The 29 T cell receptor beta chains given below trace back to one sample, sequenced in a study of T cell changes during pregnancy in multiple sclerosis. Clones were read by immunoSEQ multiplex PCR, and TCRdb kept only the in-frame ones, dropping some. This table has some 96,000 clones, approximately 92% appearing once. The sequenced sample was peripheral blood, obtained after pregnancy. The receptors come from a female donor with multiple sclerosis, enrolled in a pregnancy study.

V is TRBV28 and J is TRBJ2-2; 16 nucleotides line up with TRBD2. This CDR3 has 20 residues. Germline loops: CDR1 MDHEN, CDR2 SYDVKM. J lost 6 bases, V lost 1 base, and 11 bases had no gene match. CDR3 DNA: TGTGCCAGCAGTTTATACCTAACGGGACTAGCGGGGGGGCGCGCCGGGGAGCTGTTTTTT. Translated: CASSLYLTGLAGGRAGELFF.

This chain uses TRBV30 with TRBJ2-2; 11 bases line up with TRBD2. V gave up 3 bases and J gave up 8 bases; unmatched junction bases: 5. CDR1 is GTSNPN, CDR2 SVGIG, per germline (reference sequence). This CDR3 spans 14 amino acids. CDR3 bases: TGTGCCTGGAGCCAGACTAGCGGGAAAGGGGAGCTGTTTTTT. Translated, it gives CAWSQTSGKGELFF. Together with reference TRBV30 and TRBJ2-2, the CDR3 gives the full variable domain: SQTIHQWPATLVQPVGSPLSLECTVEGTSNPNLYWYRQAAGRGLQLLFYSVGIGQISSEVPQNLSASRPQDRQFILSSKKLLLSDSGFYLCAWSQTSGKGELFFGEGSRLTVL.

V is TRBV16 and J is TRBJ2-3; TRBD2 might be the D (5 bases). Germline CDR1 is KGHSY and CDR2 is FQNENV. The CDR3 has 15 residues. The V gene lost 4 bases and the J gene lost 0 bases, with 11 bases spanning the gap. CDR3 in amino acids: CASSLLGGSTDTQYF. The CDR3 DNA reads TGTGCCAGCAGCCTGCTCGGCGGGAGCACAGATACGCAGTATTTT.

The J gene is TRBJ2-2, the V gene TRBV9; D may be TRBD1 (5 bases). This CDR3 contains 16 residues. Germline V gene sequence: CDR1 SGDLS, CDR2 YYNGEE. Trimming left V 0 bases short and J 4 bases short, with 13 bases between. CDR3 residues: CASSVGRVPLTGELFF. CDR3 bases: TGTGCCAGCAGCGTAGGCAGGGTTCCCCTCACCGGGGAGCTGTTTTTT. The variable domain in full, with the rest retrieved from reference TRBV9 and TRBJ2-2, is DSGVTQTPKHLITATGQRVTLRCSPRSGDLSVYWYQQSLDQGLQFLIQYYNGEERAKGNILERFSAQQFPDLHSELNLSSLELGDSALYFCASSVGRVPLTGELFFGEGSRLTVL.

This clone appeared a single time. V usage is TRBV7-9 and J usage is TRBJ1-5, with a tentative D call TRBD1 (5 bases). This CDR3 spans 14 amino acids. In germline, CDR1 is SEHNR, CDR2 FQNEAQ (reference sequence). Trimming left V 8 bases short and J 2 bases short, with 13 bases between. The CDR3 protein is CASQGEVGNQPQHF. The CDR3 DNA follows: TGTGCCAGCCAAGGGGAGGTTGGCAATCAGCCCCAGCATTTT.

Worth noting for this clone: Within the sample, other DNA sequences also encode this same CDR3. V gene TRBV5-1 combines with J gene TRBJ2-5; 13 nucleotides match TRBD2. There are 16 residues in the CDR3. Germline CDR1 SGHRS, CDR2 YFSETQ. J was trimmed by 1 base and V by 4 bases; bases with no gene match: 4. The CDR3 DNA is TGCGCCAGCAGCCCGGGACTAGCGGGGTCCCAAGAGACCCAGTACTTC. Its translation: CASSPGLAGSQETQYF.

The CDR3 nucleotides read TGTGCCATTAGCGGGAGGGGGGACAATGAGCAGTTCTTC. Protein sequence: CAISGRGDNEQFF. This chain uses TRBV19 with TRBJ2-1; 11 bases are shared with TRBD2. The trim removed 10 bases at V and 5 bases at J, leaving 4 bases unmatched. The CDR3 spans 13 residues. Germline assignment: CDR1 LNHDA and CDR2 SQIVND (reference sequence).

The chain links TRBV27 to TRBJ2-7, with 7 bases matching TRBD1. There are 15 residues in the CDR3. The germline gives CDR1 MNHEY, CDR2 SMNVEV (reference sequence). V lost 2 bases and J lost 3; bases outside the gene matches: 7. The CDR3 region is CASSLAPGQNYEQYF. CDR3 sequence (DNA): TGTGCCAGCAGTTTAGCGCCGGGACAGAACTACGAGCAGTACTTC.

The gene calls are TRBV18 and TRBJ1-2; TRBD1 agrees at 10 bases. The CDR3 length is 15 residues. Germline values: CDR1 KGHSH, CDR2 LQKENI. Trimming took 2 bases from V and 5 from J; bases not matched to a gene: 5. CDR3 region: CASSPNTGQGYGYTF. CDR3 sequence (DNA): TGTGCCAGCTCACCAAACACGGGACAGGGGTATGGCTACACCTTC.

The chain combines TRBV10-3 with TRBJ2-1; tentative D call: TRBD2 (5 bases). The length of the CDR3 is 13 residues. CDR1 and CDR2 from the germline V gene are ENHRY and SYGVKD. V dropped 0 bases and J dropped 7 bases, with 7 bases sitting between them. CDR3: CAISESTGNEQFF. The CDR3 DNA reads TGTGCCATCAGTGAGTCGACGGGGAATGAGCAGTTCTTC.

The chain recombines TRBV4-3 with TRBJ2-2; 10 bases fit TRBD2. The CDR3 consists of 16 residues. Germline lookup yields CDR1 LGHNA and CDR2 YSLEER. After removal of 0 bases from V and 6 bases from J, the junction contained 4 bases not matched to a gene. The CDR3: CASSQEPSGGAGELFF. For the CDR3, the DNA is TGCGCCAGCAGCCAAGAGCCTAGCGGGGGAGCCGGGGAGCTGTTTTTT.

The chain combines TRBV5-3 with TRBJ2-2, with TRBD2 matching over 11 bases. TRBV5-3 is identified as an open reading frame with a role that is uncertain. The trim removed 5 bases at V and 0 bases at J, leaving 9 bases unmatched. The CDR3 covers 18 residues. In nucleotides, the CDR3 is TGTGCCAGAAGGCCTCCGGGACTAGCGGAATCGAACACCGGGGAGCTGTTTTTT. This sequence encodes CARRPPGLAESNTGELFF.

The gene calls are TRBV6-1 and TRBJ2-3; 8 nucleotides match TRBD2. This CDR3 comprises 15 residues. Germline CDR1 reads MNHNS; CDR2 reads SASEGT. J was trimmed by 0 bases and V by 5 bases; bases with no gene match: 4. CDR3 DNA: TGTGCCAGCAGTCATACTAGCGGTAGCACAGATACGCAGTATTTT. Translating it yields CASSHTSGSTDTQYF.

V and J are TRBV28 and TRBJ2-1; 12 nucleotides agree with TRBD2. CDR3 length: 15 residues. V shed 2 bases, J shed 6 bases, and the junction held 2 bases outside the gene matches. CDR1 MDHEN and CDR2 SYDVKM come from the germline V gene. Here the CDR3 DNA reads TGTGCCAGCAGTTTAGAACTAGCGGGAGGCAATGAGCAGTTCTTC. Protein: CASSLELAGGNEQFF.

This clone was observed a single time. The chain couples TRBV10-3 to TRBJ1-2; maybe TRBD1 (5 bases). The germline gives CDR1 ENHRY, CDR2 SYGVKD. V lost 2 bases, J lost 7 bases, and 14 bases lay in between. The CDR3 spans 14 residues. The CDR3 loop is CAISESGGEGGYTF. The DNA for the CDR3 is TGTGCCATCAGTGAGAGTGGAGGGGAGGGTGGCTACACCTTC.

CDR3 residues: CASLAGGTNEKLFF. The DNA for the CDR3 is TGTGCCAGTTTGGCCGGGGGAACTAATGAAAAACTGTTTTTT. V is TRBV4-2 and J is TRBJ1-4; the D gene is possibly TRBD1 (5 bases). Germline CDR1 is LGHNA and CDR2 is YNFKEQ. The CDR3 spans 14 residues. V was trimmed by 9 bases and J by 1 base, leaving 12 bases between them.

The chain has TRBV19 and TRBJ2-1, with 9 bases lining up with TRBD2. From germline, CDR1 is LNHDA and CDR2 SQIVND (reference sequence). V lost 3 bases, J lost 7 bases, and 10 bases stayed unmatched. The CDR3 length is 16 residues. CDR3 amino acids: CASSIRSSGTTNEQFF. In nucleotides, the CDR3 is TGTGCCAGTAGTATCCGGTCTAGCGGGACCACTAATGAGCAGTTCTTC.

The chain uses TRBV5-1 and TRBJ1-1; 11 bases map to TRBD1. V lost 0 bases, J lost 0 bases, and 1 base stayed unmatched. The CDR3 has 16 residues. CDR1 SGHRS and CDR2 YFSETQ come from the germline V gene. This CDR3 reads CASSLGTGGLNTEAFF. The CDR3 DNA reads TGCGCCAGCAGCTTGGGGACAGGGGGCTTGAACACTGAAGCTTTCTTT.

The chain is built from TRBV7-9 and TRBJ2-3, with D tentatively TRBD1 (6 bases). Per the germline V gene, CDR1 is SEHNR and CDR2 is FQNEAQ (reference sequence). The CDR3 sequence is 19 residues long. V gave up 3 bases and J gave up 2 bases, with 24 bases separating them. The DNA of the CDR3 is TGTGCCAGCAGCTTTCGCCAGGGGAATTTCATAATGTCCACAGATACGCAGTATTTT. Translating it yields CASSFRQGNFIMSTDTQYF.

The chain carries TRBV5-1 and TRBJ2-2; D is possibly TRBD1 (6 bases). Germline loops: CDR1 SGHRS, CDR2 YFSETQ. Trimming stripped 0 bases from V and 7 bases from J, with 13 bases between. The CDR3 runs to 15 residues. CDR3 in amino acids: CASSLALVQGGELFF. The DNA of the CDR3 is TGCGCCAGCAGCTTGGCCTTAGTACAGGGCGGGGAGCTGTTTTTT.

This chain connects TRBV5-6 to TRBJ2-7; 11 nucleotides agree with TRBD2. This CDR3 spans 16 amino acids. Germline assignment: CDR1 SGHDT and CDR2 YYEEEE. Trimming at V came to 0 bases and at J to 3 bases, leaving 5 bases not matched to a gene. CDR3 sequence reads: CASSLELAGEDYEQYF. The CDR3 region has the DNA TGTGCCAGCAGCTTGGAACTAGCGGGAGAGGACTACGAGCAGTACTTC.

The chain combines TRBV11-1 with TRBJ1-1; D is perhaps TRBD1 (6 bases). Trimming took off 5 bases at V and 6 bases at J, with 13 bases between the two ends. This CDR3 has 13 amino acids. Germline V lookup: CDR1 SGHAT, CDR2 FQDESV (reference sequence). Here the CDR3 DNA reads TGTGCCAGCAGCCCCGGGGGGCCCGCTGAAGCTTTCTTT. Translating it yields CASSPGGPAEAFF.

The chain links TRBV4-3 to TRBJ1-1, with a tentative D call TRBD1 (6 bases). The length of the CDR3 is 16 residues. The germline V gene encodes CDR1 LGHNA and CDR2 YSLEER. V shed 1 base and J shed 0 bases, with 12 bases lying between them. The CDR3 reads CASSQGSGVMNTEAFF. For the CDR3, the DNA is TGCGCCAGCAGCCAAGGTTCAGGGGTCATGAACACTGAAGCTTTCTTT.

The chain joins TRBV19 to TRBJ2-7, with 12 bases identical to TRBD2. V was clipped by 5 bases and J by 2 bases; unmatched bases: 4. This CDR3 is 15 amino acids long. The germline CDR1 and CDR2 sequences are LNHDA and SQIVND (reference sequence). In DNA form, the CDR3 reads TGTGCCAGTAGTCCCAGGACTAGCGGGGCCTACGAGCAGTACTTC. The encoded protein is CASSPRTSGAYEQYF.

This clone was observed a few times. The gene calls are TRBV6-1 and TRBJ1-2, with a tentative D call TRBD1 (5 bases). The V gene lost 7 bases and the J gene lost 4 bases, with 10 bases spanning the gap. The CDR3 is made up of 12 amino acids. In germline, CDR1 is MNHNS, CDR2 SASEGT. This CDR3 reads CASTGQGYGYTF. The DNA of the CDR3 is TGTGCCAGCACCGGTCAGGGCTATGGCTACACCTTC.

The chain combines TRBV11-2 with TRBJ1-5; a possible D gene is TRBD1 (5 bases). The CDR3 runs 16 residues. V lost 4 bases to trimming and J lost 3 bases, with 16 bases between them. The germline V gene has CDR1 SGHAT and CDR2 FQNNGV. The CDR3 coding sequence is TGTGCCAGCAGCTCTACGGACATGAAAATCAATCAGCCCCAGCATTTT. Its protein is CASSSTDMKINQPQHF.

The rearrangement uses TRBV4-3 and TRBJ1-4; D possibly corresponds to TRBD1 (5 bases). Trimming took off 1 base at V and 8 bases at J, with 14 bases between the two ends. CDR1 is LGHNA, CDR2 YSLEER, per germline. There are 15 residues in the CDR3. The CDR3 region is CASSQGQPMREKLFF. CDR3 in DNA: TGCGCCAGCAGCCAAGGACAGCCGATGCGGGAAAAACTGTTTTTT.

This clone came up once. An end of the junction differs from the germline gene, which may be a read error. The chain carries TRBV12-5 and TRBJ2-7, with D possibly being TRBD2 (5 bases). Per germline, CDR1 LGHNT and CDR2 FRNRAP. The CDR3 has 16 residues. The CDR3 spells CASAMDRTSGGYEQYF. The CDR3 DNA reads TGTGCTAGTGCCATGGACCGCACCTCAGGAGGTTACGAACAGTACTTC.

The CDR3 DNA reads as TGTGCCAGCAGTGAAATTCTAGGACAGGGACTTGGAAACACCATATATTTT. Protein sequence: CASSEILGQGLGNTIYF. The chain uses TRBV6-1 and TRBJ1-3; TRBD1 agrees at 8 bases. J was trimmed by 3 bases and V by 2 bases; bases with no gene match: 9. The CDR3 has 17 residues. CDR1 and CDR2 from the germline V gene are MNHNS and SASEGT.